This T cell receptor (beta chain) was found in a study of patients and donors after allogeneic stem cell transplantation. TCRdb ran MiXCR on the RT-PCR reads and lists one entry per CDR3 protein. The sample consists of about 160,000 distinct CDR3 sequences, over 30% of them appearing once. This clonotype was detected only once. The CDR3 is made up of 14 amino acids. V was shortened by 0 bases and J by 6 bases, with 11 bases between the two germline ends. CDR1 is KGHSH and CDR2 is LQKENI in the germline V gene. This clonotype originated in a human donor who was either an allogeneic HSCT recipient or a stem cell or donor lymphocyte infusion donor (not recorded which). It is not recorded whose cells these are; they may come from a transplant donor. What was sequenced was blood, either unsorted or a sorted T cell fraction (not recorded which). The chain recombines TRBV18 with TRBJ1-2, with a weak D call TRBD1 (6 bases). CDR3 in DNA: TGTGCCAGCTCACCACCGTCTAGACAGGATGGCTACACCTTC. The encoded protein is CASSPPSRQDGYTF.